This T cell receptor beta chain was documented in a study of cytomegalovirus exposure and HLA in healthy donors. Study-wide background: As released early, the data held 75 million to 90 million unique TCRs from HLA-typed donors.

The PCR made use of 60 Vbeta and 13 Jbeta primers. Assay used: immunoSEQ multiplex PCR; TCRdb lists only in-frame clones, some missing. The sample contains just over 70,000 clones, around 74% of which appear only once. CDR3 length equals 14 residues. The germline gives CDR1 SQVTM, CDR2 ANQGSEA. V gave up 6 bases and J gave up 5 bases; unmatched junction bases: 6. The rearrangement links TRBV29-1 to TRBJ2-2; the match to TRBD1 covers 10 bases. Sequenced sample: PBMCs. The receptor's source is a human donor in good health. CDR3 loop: CSVGWTGGTGELFF. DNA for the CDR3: TGCAGCGTGGGGTGGACAGGGGGGACCGGGGAGCTGTTTTTT.